This TCR beta chain was identified during a study of CD8 T cells in ankylosing spondylitis. The study's findings and limits: The authors reported significant enrichment of disease-linked clones in matched ankylosing spondylitis synovial fluid. Fewer than 10 highly homologous variants made up a TCR beta motif that seemed to typify ankylosing spondylitis blood.

The TCR beta libraries were generated through quantitative 5'-RACE incorporating molecular barcodes. TCRdb reprocessed the 5' RACE reads via MiXCR and lists one record per CDR3 protein. Here the sample spans some 290,000 distinct CDR3 sequences, 20% being singletons. The germline V and J ends were trimmed by 0 bases and 5 bases, with 11 bases remaining between them. Germline CDR1 reads SGDLS; CDR2 reads YYNGEE. The CDR3 is 15 amino acids. On this clonotype itself: The antigen remains unidentified.

This chain links TRBV9 with TRBJ2-2; weak D call: TRBD2 (6 bases). This sequence was found in a male donor with ankylosing spondylitis or in good health (not recorded which). Sequences were obtained from blood, either unsorted or a sorted T cell fraction (not recorded which). CDR3 bases: TGTGCCAGCAGCGTAGCTAGCGACGGGACCGGGGAGCTGTTTTTT. Amino acid sequence: CASSVASDGTGELFF. The variable domain in full, with the rest retrieved from reference TRBV9 and TRBJ2-2, is DSGVTQTPKHLITATGQRVTLRCSPRSGDLSVYWYQQSLDQGLQFLIQYYNGEERAKGNILERFSAQQFPDLHSELNLSSLELGDSALYFCASSVASDGTGELFFGEGSRLTVL.